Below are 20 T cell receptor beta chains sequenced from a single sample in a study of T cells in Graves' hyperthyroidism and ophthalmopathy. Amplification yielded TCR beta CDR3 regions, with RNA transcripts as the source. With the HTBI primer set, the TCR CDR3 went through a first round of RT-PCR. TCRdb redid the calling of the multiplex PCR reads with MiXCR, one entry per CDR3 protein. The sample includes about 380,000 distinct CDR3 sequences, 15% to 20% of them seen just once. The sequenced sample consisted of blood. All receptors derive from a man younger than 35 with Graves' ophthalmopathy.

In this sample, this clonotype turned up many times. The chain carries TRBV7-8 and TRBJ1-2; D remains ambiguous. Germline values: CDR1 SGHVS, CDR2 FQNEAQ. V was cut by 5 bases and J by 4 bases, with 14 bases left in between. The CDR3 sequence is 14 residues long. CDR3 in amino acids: CASSLSRLGYGYTF. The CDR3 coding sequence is TGTGCCAGCAGCCTCTCTCGGCTGGGCTATGGCTACACCTTC.

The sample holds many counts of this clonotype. The CDR3 loop is CASSLTGGATYNEQFF. Here the CDR3 DNA reads TGTGCCAGCAGCTTAACGGGCGGGGCAACTTACAATGAGCAGTTCTTC. The J gene is TRBJ2-1, the V gene TRBV7-3, with a tentative D call TRBD2 (6 bases). Between the trimmed V and J ends, which lost 0 bases and 4 bases, there was a span of 13 bases. CDR1 is SGHTA, CDR2 FQGTGA, per germline. This CDR3 is 16 amino acids long. Looking up the rest from reference TRBV7-3 and TRBJ2-1 gives the full variable domain: GAGVSQTPSNKVTEKGKYVELRCDPISGHTALYWYRQSLGQGPEFLIYFQGTGAADDSGLPNDRFFAVRPEGSVSTLKIQRTERGDSAVYLCASSLTGGATYNEQFFGPGTRLTVL.

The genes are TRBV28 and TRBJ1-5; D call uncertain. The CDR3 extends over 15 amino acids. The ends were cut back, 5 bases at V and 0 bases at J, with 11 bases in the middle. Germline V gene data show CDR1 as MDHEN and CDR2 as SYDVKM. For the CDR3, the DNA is TGTGCCAGCAGTCCAGGAAAGGGTAGCAATCAGCCCCAGCATTTT. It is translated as CASSPGKGSNQPQHF.

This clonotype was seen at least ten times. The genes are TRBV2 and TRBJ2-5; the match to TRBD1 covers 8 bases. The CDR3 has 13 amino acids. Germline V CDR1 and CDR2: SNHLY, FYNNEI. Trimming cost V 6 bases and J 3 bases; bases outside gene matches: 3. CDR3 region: CASRVTGEETQYF. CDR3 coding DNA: TGTGCCAGCAGAGTGACAGGGGAAGAGACCCAGTACTTC.

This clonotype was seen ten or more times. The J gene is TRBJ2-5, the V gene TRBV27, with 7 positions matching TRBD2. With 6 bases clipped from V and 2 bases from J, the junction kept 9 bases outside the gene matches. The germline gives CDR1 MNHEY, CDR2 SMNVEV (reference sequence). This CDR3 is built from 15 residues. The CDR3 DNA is TGTGCCAGCAGAGGCGAAGCGGGGTTACAAGAGACCCAGTACTTC. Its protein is CASRGEAGLQETQYF.

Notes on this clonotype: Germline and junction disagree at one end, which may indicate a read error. CDR3 sequence reads: CVSSASGPGYAF. DNA of the CDR3: TGTGTCAGTAGTGCGTCCGGACCTGGCTACGCCTTC. The chain combines TRBV19 with TRBJ1-2, with D unclear. The germline V gene encodes CDR1 LNHDA and CDR2 SQIVND (reference sequence). The CDR3 has 12 residues.

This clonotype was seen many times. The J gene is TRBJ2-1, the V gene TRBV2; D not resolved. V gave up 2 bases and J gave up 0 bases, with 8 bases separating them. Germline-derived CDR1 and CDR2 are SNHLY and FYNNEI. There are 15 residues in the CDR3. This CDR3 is CASSERETSYNEQFF. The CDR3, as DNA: TGTGCCAGCAGTGAACGAGAAACCTCCTACAATGAGCAGTTCTTC.

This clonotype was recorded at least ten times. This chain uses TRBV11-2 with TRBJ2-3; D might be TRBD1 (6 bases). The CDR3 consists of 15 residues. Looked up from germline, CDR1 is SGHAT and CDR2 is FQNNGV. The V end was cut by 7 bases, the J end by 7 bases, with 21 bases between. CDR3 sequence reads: CASNPGHSDGNTQYF. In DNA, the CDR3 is TGTGCCAGCAACCCGGGACATTCGGATGGGAATACGCAGTATTTT.

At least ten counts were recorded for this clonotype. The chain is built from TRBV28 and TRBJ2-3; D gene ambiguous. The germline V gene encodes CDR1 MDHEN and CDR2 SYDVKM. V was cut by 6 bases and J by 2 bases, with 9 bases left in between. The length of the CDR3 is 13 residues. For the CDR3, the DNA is TGTGCCAGCAGCCCTGGGAACACAGATACGCAGTATTTT. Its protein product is CASSPGNTDTQYF.

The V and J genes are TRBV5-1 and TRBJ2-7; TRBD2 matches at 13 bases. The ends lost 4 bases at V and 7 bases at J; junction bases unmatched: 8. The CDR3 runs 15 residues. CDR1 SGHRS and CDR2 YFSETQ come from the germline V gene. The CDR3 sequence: CASSLSGTSGEEQYF. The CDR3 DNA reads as TGCGCCAGCAGCCTATCCGGGACTAGCGGGGAGGAGCAGTACTTC.

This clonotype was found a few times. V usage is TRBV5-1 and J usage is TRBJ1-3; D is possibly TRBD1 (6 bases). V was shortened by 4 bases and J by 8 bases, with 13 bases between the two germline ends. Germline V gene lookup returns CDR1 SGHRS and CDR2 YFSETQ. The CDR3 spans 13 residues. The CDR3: CASSPQGGDTIYF. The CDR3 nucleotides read TGCGCCAGCAGCCCACAGGGCGGGGACACCATATATTTT.

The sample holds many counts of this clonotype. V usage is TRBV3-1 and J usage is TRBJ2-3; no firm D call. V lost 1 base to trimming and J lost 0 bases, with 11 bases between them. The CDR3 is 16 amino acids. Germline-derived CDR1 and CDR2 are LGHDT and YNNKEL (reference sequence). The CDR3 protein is CASSQGTVPSTDTQYF. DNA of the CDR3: TGTGCCAGCAGCCAAGGAACAGTACCTAGCACAGATACGCAGTATTTT.

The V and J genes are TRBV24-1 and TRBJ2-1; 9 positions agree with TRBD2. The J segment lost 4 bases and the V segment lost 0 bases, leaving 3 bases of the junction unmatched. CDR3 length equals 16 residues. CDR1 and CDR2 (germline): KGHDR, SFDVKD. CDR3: CATSDLELAGYNEQFF. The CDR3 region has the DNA TGTGCCACCAGTGATTTGGAACTAGCGGGTTACAATGAGCAGTTCTTC.

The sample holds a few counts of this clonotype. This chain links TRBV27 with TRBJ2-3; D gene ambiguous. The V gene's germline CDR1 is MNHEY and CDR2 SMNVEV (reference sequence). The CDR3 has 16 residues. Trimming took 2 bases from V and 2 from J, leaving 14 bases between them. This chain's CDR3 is CASSLHSDIFTDTQYF. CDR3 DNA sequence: TGTGCCAGCAGTTTACACAGCGATATATTCACAGATACGCAGTATTTT.

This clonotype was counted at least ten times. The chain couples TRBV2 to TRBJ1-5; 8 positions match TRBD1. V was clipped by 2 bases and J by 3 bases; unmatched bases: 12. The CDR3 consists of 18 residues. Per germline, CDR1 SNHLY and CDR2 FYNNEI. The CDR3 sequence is CASSEPSTGVEANQPQHF. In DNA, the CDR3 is TGTGCCAGCAGTGAACCCTCGACAGGGGTGGAAGCCAATCAGCCCCAGCATTTT.

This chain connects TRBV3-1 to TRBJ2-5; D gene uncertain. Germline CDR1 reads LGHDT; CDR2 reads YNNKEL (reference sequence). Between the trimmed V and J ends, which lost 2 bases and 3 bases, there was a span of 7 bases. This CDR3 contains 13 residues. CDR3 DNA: TGTGCCAGCAGCCAATACGCCGAAGAGACCCAGTACTTC. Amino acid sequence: CASSQYAEETQYF.

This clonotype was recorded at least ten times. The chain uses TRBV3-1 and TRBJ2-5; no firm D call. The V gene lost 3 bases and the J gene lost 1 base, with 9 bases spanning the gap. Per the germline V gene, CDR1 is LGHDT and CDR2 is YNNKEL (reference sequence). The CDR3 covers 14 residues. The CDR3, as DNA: TGTGCCAGCAGCCAGTTCGGCACCCAAGAGACCCAGTACTTC. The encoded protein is CASSQFGTQETQYF.

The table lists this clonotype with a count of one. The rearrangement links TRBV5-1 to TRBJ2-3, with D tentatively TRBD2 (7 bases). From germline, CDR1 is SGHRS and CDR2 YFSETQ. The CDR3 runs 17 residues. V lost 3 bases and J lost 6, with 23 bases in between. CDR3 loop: CASSWSRGGGERDTQYF. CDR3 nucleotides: TGCGCCAGCAGCTGGAGCAGGGGCGGGGGCGAGCGCGATACGCAGTATTTT.

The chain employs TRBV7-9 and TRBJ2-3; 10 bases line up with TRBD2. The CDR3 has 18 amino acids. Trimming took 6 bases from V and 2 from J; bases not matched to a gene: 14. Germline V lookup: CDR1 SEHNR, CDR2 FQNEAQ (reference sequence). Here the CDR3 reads CASSRDSSGGTITDTQYF. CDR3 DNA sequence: TGTGCCAGCAGTCGGGACTCTAGCGGGGGAACCATCACAGATACGCAGTATTTT.

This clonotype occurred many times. The CDR3 loop is CASSELGGRDTQYF. The CDR3 nucleotides are TGTGCCAGCAGTGAGTTGGGGGGCAGGGATACGCAGTATTTT. The chain employs TRBV2 and TRBJ2-3; D possibly matches TRBD1 or TRBD2 (6 bases each). The germline V gene encodes CDR1 SNHLY and CDR2 FYNNEI. The CDR3 loop spans 14 amino acids. The V and J ends lost 3 bases and 6 bases respectively, with 13 bases between them. The full variable domain, in which reference TRBV2 and TRBJ2-3 provide the parts outside the CDR3, is EPEVTQTPSHQVTQMGQEVILRCVPISNHLYFYWYRQILGQKVEFLVSFYNNEISEKSEIFDDQFSVERPDGSNFTLKIRSTKLEDSAMYFCASSELGGRDTQYFGPGTRLTVL.